This TCR beta chain was profiled in a study of response to subunit inactivated influenza vaccine. TCRdb called the RT-PCR reads again in MiXCR, with one record for every CDR3 protein. The sample lists about 190,000 distinct CDR3 sequences; around an eighth were seen once. Overall study results and limits: Researchers suggested that each seasonal influenza vaccination recruits few new T cells.

Concerning this clonotype: The antigen is unknown.

In germline, CDR1 is SGHDT, CDR2 YYEEEE. The V segment lost 4 bases and the J segment 6 bases; nucleotides outside the gene matches: 12. CDR3 length equals 15 residues. The sample here was CD8+ T cells sorted from PBMCs, taken around 5 days after vaccination. This chain uses TRBV5-6 with TRBJ2-7; 8 bases agree with TRBD1. The sequence derives from a man aged 50 to 59 who received an inactivated influenza vaccine. CDR3 protein: CASSTGDRGWGEQYF. CDR3 in DNA: TGTGCCAGCAGCACCGGAGACAGGGGTTGGGGCGAGCAGTACTTC. Supplemented by reference TRBV5-6 and TRBJ2-7, the full variable domain reads DAGVTQSPTHLIKTRGQQVTLRCSPKSGHDTVSWYQQALGQGPQFIFQYYEEEERQRGNFPDRFSGHQFPNYSSELNVNALLLGDSALYLCASSTGDRGWGEQYFGPGTRLTVT.